These 5 T cell receptor beta chains were sequenced from one sample in a study of T-cell reconstitution after alpha-beta-depleted transplantation in children. TCRbeta library preparation incorporated unique molecular identifiers. TCRdb re-derived calls from the PCR reads in MiXCR, one entry per CDR3 protein. The top ten hold less than 15% of the sample, which has more than 400,000 distinct CDR3 sequences, 11% seen once. Sequenced here: PBMCs, mostly from graft donor cells, sampled 180 days after TCRalphabeta/CD19-depleted stem cell transplant. The receptors come from a female patient between 2 and 10 years old who had a stem cell transplant for aplastic anemia, so the T cells may come from the graft donor.

For the CDR3, the DNA is TGTGCCAGCAGCTCTTACAGGGGGCCGGGAAACACCATATATTTT. It encodes CASSSYRGPGNTIYF. The chain couples TRBV7-2 to TRBJ1-3, with TRBD1 matching over 9 bases. Trimming cost V 4 bases and J 4 bases; bases outside gene matches: 5. This CDR3 region has 15 residues. CDR1 SGHTA and CDR2 FQGNSA come from the germline V gene.

V usage is TRBV12-3 or TRBV12-4 and J usage is TRBJ2-5; tentatively, D is TRBD2 (7 bases). Trimming left V 3 bases short and J 0 bases short, with 8 bases between. This CDR3 comprises 14 residues. The CDR3 sequence is CASSFGGHQETQYF. In DNA, the CDR3 is TGTGCCAGCAGTTTCGGGGGGCACCAAGAGACCCAGTACTTC.

In this sample, this clonotype turned up many times. The chain carries TRBV5-1 and TRBJ2-7; the D gene is possibly TRBD2 (5 bases). The CDR3 spans 13 residues. Germline CDR1 reads SGHRS; CDR2 reads YFSETQ. Trimming left V 7 bases short and J 3 bases short, with 14 bases between. CDR3 residues: CASVRPGSYEQYF. CDR3 bases: TGCGCCAGCGTCCGACCGGGAAGCTACGAGCAGTACTTC.

This clonotype has a handful of counts. The rearrangement links TRBV7-3 to TRBJ2-5; 11 positions match TRBD1. V lost 5 bases and J lost 4; bases outside the gene matches: 3. The germline gives CDR1 SGHTA, CDR2 FQGTGA. CDR3 length: 14 amino acids. CDR3: CASSGTGGGETQYF. CDR3 DNA: TGTGCCAGCAGCGGGACAGGGGGAGGAGAGACCCAGTACTTC.

This clonotype was counted only a few times. The chain has TRBV11-2 and TRBJ2-2; D might be TRBD1 (5 bases). Germline V CDR1 and CDR2: SGHAT, FQNNGV. With 5 bases removed from V and 5 bases from J, the gap between germline ends came to 12 bases. The CDR3 extends over 14 amino acids. CDR3 protein: CASSLGHPTGELFF. Here the CDR3 DNA reads TGTGCCAGCAGCCTTGGACACCCGACCGGGGAGCTGTTTTTT.